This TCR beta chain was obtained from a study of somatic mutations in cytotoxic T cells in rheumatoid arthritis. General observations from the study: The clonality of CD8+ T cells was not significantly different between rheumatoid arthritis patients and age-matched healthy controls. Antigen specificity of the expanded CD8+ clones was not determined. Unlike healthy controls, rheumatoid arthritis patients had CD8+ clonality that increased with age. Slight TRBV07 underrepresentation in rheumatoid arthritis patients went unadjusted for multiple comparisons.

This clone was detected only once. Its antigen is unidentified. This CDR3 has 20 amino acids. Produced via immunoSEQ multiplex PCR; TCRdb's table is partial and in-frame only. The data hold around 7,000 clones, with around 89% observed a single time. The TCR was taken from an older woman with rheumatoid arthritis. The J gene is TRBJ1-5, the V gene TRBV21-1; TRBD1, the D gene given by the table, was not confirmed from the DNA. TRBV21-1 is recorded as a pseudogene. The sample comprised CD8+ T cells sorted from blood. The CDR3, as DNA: TGTGCCAGCAGCAAATACCTATATTTGACAGGGCGGGCGAGCAATCAGCCCCAGCATTTT. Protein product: CASSKYLYLTGRASNQPQHF.